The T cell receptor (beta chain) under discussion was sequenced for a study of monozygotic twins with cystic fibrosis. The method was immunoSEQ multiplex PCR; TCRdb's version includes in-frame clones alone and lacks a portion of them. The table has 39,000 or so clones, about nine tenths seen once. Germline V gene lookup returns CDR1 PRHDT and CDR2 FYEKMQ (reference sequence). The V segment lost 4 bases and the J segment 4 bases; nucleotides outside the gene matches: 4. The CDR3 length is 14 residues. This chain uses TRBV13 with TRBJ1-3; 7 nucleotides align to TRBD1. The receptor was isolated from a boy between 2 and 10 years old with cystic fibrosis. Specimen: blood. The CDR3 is CASSSRDRGNTIYF. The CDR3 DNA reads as TGTGCCAGCAGCTCCCGGGACAGAGGAAACACCATATATTTT.